One and the same sample provided the 28 T cell receptor beta chains below, sequenced in a study of T cell repertoires in cytomegalovirus infection. A single record per CDR3 protein comes from TCRdb applying MiXCR to the reads. The table lists around 550,000 distinct CDR3 sequences, about 30% of them singletons. Sequencing was carried out using PBMCs. Receptors were obtained from a human donor in good health (CMV status not recorded). Some clones in this sample may be carry-over from other donors' samples.

This chain connects TRBV4-3 to TRBJ1-2, with D unresolved. Trimming removed 4 bases from V and 4 bases from J, with 16 bases in between. This CDR3 is 15 amino acids long. Germline assignment: CDR1 LGHNA and CDR2 YSLEER. In DNA form, the CDR3 reads TGCGCCAGCAGCCCGACACCGGGAGATCCCTATGGCTACACCTTC. It specifies CASSPTPGDPYGYTF.

This clonotype occurred a few times. The chain carries TRBV12-5 and TRBJ1-2; TRBD1 might be the D (6 bases). The germline gives CDR1 LGHNT, CDR2 FRNRAP. V lost 0 bases and J 8 bases, leaving 19 bases between the germline ends. CDR3 length: 16 amino acids. The CDR3 is CASGLVPRDIFRGYTF. CDR3 DNA: TGTGCTAGTGGTTTGGTACCCCGGGACATATTTAGAGGCTACACCTTC.

V is TRBV20-1 and J is TRBJ2-7; D is unresolved. The CDR3 is made up of 13 amino acids. Germline V lookup: CDR1 DFQATT, CDR2 SNEGSKA (reference sequence). V shed 2 bases and J shed 4 bases, with 12 bases lying between them. For the CDR3, the DNA is TGCAGTGCTAGACCGGACCCGAATTACGAGCAGTACTTC. Protein product: CSARPDPNYEQYF.

Only one count was recorded for this clonotype. The V call is TRBV6-2 or TRBV6-3, the J call TRBJ2-1; D remains unclear. The CDR3 totals 13 residues. CDR1 and CDR2 (germline): MNHEY, SVGEGT. The germline V and J ends were trimmed by 8 bases and 4 bases, with 12 bases remaining between them. The CDR3 loop is CASVGLSYNEQFF. The CDR3 nucleotides read TGTGCCAGCGTTGGGCTTTCTTACAATGAGCAGTTCTTC.

This clonotype has a handful of counts. In nucleotides, the CDR3 is TGTGCCAGCAGTCGTAGCGGGAGCCTAAACACTGAAGCTTTCTTT. Amino acids: CASSRSGSLNTEAFF. V usage is TRBV6-2 or TRBV6-3 and J usage is TRBJ1-1; D gene uncertain. CDR1 and CDR2 from the germline V gene are MNHEY and SVGEGT. V was clipped by 5 bases and J by 2 bases, with 15 bases between them. This CDR3 contains 15 residues.

The rearrangement links TRBV28 to TRBJ2-1; D remains ambiguous. Trimming stripped 1 base from V and 6 bases from J, with 7 bases between. CDR1 and CDR2 from the germline V gene are MDHEN and SYDVKM. The CDR3 runs to 13 residues. The CDR3 loop is CASSLFQANEQFF. The CDR3 nucleotides are TGTGCCAGCAGTTTATTTCAGGCCAATGAGCAGTTCTTC.

This clonotype has a handful of counts. The V and J genes are TRBV20-1 and TRBJ2-1; possible D gene TRBD2, 5 bases. CDR3 length: 14 residues. V lost 6 bases and J 2 bases, leaving 14 bases between the germline ends. Germline lookup yields CDR1 DFQATT and CDR2 SNEGSKA (reference sequence). This CDR3 reads CSASQRNTYNEQFF. CDR3 sequence (DNA): TGCAGTGCATCCCAGCGGAACACCTACAATGAGCAGTTCTTC.

CDR3 nucleotide sequence: TGCAGTGCTAGACTAACAAGCTCCTACAATGAGCAGTTCTTC. This sequence encodes CSARLTSSYNEQFF. V and J are TRBV20-1 and TRBJ2-1; D remains unclear. CDR1 and CDR2 (germline): DFQATT, SNEGSKA (reference sequence). CDR3 length: 14 residues. Trimming removed 2 bases at V and 0 bases at J, with 8 bases between.

The V gene is TRBV30, the J gene TRBJ2-5, with 10 bases fitting TRBD1. The germline V gene encodes CDR1 GTSNPN and CDR2 SVGIG (reference sequence). The CDR3 sequence is 14 residues long. The V and J ends lost 3 bases and 4 bases, in that order; junction bases with no gene match: 5. DNA for the CDR3: TGTGCCTGGAGAGACCGGACAGGGGGAGAGACCCAGTACTTC. Its protein product is CAWRDRTGGETQYF. The full variable domain, with the rest looked up from reference TRBV30 and TRBJ2-5, is SQTIHQWPATLVQPVGSPLSLECTVEGTSNPNLYWYRQAAGRGLQLLFYSVGIGQISSEVPQNLSASRPQDRQFILSSKKLLLSDSGFYLCAWRDRTGGETQYFGPGTRLLVL.

This rearrangement joins TRBV29-1 to TRBJ2-4; no clear D gene. Germline loops: CDR1 SQVTM, CDR2 ANQGSEA. Trimming stripped 2 bases from V and 6 bases from J, with 5 bases between. This CDR3 has 11 residues. The CDR3 is CSVELLNIQYF. DNA of the CDR3: TGCAGCGTTGAACTTTTAAACATTCAGTACTTC.

The rearrangement joins TRBV6-2 or TRBV6-3 to TRBJ2-1; maybe TRBD1 (6 bases). Trimming took 5 bases from V and 9 from J, leaving 11 bases between them. Germline CDR1 is MNHEY and CDR2 is SVGEGT. CDR3 length: 12 amino acids. CDR3 protein: CASSPTGTEQFF. The CDR3 DNA sequence: TGTGCCAGCAGTCCGACAGGTACTGAGCAGTTCTTC.

This clonotype was detected a few times. This chain joins TRBV7-6 and TRBJ1-5; no clear D. CDR1 is SGHVS and CDR2 is FNYEAQ in the germline V gene. Trimming took 0 bases from V and 3 from J, leaving 15 bases between them. The CDR3 covers 17 residues. The CDR3 DNA reads as TGTGCCAGCAGCTTAGCGGCGGGAGGGTACGACAATCAGCCCCAGCATTTT. Protein sequence: CASSLAAGGYDNQPQHF.

This clonotype was counted between two and nine times. The J gene is TRBJ2-4, the V gene TRBV12-3 or TRBV12-4; D is possibly TRBD2 (6 bases). The V end lost 6 bases, the J end lost 7 bases, and 13 bases lay between the germline ends. The CDR3 covers 13 residues. CDR3 bases: TGTGCCAGCAGCCCCTATGGGAGGAACATTCAGTACTTC. Translated: CASSPYGRNIQYF.

This clonotype was found a few times. The gene calls are TRBV27 and TRBJ2-7; TRBD1 matches at 8 bases. V was pared by 6 bases and J by 6 bases, with 7 bases of the junction left unmatched. CDR3 size: 13 residues. Germline V gene sequence: CDR1 MNHEY, CDR2 SMNVEV (reference sequence). Here the CDR3 reads CASSSDRVGEQYF. The CDR3 DNA is TGTGCCAGCAGCTCGGACAGGGTGGGCGAGCAGTACTTC.

This clonotype was seen only a few times. The chain joins TRBV14 to TRBJ2-1; TRBD2 matches at 8 bases. CDR1 and CDR2 (germline): SGHDN, FVKESK. The CDR3 contains 21 residues. With 2 bases clipped from V and 0 bases from J, the junction kept 18 bases outside the gene matches. CDR3 in amino acids: CASSQKPRGSGTPRSYNEQFF. CDR3 bases: TGTGCCAGCAGCCAAAAACCCCGGGGTAGCGGGACCCCCCGCTCCTACAATGAGCAGTTCTTC. The full variable domain, with the rest looked up from reference TRBV14 and TRBJ2-1, is EAGVTQFPSHSVIEKGQTVTLRCDPISGHDNLYWYRRVMGKEIKFLLHFVKESKQDESGMPNNRFLAERTGGTYSTLKVQPAELEDSGVYFCASSQKPRGSGTPRSYNEQFFGPGTRLTVL.

This clonotype was counted only a few times. This chain links TRBV6-2 or TRBV6-3 with TRBJ2-7, with D possibly matching TRBD2 (6 bases). This CDR3 is built from 13 residues. Looked up from germline, CDR1 is MNHEY and CDR2 is SVGEGT. The ends were cut back, 5 bases at V and 4 bases at J, with 12 bases in the middle. CDR3: CASSRDLDYEQYV. CDR3 in DNA: TGTGCCAGCAGTCGGGACTTAGATTACGAGCAGTACGTC.

V and J are TRBV7-9 and TRBJ2-1; 12 positions match TRBD2. Germline loops: CDR1 SEHNR, CDR2 FQNEAQ (reference sequence). The V segment lost 2 bases and the J segment 1 base; nucleotides outside the gene matches: 12. CDR3 length: 20 residues. The CDR3 coding sequence is TGTGCCAGCAGCTTACCCCGGCTAGCGGGAGGGAGTGGATCCTACAATGAGCAGTTCTTC. Translating gives CASSLPRLAGGSGSYNEQFF. Looking up the rest from reference TRBV7-9 and TRBJ2-1 gives the full variable domain: DTGVSQNPRHKITKRGQNVTFRCDPISEHNRLYWYRQTLGQGPEFLTYFQNEAQLEKSRLLSDRFSAERPKGSFSTLEIQRTEQGDSAMYLCASSLPRLAGGSGSYNEQFFGPGTRLTVL.

This clonotype was seen a handful of times. The CDR3 spells CASSRGISTAEAFF. The CDR3 nucleotides read TGTGCCAGCAGTCGGGGGATCTCGACGGCTGAAGCTTTCTTT. This sequence joins TRBV27 and TRBJ1-1; D is perhaps TRBD1 (5 bases). The ends were cut back, 5 bases at V and 6 bases at J, with 16 bases in the middle. There are 14 residues in the CDR3. Germline CDR1 is MNHEY and CDR2 is SMNVEV (reference sequence).

The table lists this clonotype with a few counts. CDR3 in DNA: TGTGCCAGCAGCTGGACTAGCGGGGTCTACGAGCAGTACTTC. The encoded protein is CASSWTSGVYEQYF. V and J are TRBV28 and TRBJ2-7, with 12 bases aligning to TRBD2. Germline V gives CDR1 MDHEN, CDR2 SYDVKM. V trimming: 6 bases; J trimming: 3 bases; junction bases outside the gene matches: 3. The CDR3 has 14 amino acids.

For this clonotype: One end of the junction does not line up with germline, which may come from a read error. V and J are TRBV11-3 and TRBJ1-2; D is perhaps TRBD1 (6 bases). The CDR3 has 15 residues. Per the germline V gene, CDR1 is SGHNT and CDR2 is YENEEA. The CDR3 sequence is CASSLPRQEHYGYPF. CDR3 sequence (DNA): TGTGCCAGCAGCTTACCGCGACAGGAACACTATGGCTACCCCTTC.

This clonotype has a handful of counts. This rearrangement joins TRBV28 to TRBJ2-3; 11 bases match TRBD2. Looked up from germline, CDR1 is MDHEN and CDR2 is SYDVKM. The V segment lost 4 bases and the J segment 4 bases; nucleotides outside the gene matches: 19. This CDR3 has 20 amino acids. Here the CDR3 reads CASSSSGQFTSGSGPDTQYF. CDR3 nucleotide sequence: TGTGCCAGCAGTTCCAGCGGGCAATTCACTAGCGGGAGTGGCCCAGATACGCAGTATTTT.

This clonotype was counted only a few times. The rearrangement links TRBV6-5 to TRBJ1-1; D is unclear. The V end lost 2 bases, the J end lost 0 bases, and 10 bases lay between the germline ends. Germline assignment: CDR1 MNHEY and CDR2 SVGAGI. This CDR3 is built from 15 residues. This chain's CDR3 is CASSYVSSLNTEAFF. DNA of the CDR3: TGTGCCAGCAGTTACGTCAGCAGTTTGAACACTGAAGCTTTCTTT.

Here the CDR3 DNA reads TGTGCCAGCAGCTTGGGACTAGCGGGGGGGGGGCAGTTCTTC. This encodes CASSLGLAGGGQFF. This sequence joins TRBV7-6 and TRBJ2-1, with TRBD2 matching over 16 bases. CDR1 and CDR2 (germline): SGHVS, FNYEAQ. Losses at the gene ends were 3 bases for V and 12 bases for J; bases not matched to a gene: 2. This CDR3 has 14 residues.

This clonotype was detected only a few times. The chain links TRBV11-2 to TRBJ1-1; no clear D. The ends were cut back, 5 bases at V and 0 bases at J, with 10 bases in the middle. This CDR3 is 14 amino acids long. The germline CDR1 and CDR2 sequences are SGHAT and FQNNGV. The CDR3 loop is CASSESLVNTEAFF. The CDR3 nucleotides are TGTGCCAGCAGCGAGAGTCTGGTGAACACTGAAGCTTTCTTT.

The chain couples TRBV11-2 to TRBJ1-2; possible D gene TRBD1, 5 bases. Germline V gene sequence: CDR1 SGHAT, CDR2 FQNNGV. Trimming pared 2 bases from V and 6 bases from J, leaving 10 bases between. This CDR3 comprises 13 residues. The CDR3 loop is CASSLSGGNGYTF. The CDR3 DNA reads as TGTGCCAGCAGCTTATCCGGGGGGAATGGCTACACCTTC.

This clonotype was observed a few times. The V call is TRBV12-3 or TRBV12-4, the J call TRBJ1-2; 7 bases align to TRBD1. The CDR3 is 15 amino acids. The junction had 8 bases not matched to a gene; V was cut back by 3 bases and J by 4 bases. For the CDR3, the DNA is TGTGCCAGCAGTTTTCAAGGGGGCAAGAGCTATGGCTACACCTTC. Translated: CASSFQGGKSYGYTF.

In DNA form, the CDR3 reads TGTGCCAGCAGCTTGGCAGGCCGAGGCTATGGCTACACCTTC. Encoded protein: CASSLAGRGYGYTF. The rearrangement links TRBV5-4 to TRBJ1-2, with no clear D. The CDR3 spans 14 residues. CDR1 and CDR2 (germline): SGHNT, YYREEE (reference sequence). The V end was cut by 0 bases, the J end by 4 bases, with 10 bases between.

This clonotype was counted only a few times. V is TRBV19 and J is TRBJ1-2; TRBD1 is a possible D gene (6 bases). Per the germline V gene, CDR1 is LNHDA and CDR2 is SQIVND (reference sequence). This CDR3 contains 16 residues. The V end was cut by 3 bases, the J end by 5 bases, with 19 bases between. CDR3 in DNA: TGTGCCAGTAGTATCGGTTTTTCGACAGGAACTTATGGCTACACCTTC. Translated, it gives CASSIGFSTGTYGYTF.